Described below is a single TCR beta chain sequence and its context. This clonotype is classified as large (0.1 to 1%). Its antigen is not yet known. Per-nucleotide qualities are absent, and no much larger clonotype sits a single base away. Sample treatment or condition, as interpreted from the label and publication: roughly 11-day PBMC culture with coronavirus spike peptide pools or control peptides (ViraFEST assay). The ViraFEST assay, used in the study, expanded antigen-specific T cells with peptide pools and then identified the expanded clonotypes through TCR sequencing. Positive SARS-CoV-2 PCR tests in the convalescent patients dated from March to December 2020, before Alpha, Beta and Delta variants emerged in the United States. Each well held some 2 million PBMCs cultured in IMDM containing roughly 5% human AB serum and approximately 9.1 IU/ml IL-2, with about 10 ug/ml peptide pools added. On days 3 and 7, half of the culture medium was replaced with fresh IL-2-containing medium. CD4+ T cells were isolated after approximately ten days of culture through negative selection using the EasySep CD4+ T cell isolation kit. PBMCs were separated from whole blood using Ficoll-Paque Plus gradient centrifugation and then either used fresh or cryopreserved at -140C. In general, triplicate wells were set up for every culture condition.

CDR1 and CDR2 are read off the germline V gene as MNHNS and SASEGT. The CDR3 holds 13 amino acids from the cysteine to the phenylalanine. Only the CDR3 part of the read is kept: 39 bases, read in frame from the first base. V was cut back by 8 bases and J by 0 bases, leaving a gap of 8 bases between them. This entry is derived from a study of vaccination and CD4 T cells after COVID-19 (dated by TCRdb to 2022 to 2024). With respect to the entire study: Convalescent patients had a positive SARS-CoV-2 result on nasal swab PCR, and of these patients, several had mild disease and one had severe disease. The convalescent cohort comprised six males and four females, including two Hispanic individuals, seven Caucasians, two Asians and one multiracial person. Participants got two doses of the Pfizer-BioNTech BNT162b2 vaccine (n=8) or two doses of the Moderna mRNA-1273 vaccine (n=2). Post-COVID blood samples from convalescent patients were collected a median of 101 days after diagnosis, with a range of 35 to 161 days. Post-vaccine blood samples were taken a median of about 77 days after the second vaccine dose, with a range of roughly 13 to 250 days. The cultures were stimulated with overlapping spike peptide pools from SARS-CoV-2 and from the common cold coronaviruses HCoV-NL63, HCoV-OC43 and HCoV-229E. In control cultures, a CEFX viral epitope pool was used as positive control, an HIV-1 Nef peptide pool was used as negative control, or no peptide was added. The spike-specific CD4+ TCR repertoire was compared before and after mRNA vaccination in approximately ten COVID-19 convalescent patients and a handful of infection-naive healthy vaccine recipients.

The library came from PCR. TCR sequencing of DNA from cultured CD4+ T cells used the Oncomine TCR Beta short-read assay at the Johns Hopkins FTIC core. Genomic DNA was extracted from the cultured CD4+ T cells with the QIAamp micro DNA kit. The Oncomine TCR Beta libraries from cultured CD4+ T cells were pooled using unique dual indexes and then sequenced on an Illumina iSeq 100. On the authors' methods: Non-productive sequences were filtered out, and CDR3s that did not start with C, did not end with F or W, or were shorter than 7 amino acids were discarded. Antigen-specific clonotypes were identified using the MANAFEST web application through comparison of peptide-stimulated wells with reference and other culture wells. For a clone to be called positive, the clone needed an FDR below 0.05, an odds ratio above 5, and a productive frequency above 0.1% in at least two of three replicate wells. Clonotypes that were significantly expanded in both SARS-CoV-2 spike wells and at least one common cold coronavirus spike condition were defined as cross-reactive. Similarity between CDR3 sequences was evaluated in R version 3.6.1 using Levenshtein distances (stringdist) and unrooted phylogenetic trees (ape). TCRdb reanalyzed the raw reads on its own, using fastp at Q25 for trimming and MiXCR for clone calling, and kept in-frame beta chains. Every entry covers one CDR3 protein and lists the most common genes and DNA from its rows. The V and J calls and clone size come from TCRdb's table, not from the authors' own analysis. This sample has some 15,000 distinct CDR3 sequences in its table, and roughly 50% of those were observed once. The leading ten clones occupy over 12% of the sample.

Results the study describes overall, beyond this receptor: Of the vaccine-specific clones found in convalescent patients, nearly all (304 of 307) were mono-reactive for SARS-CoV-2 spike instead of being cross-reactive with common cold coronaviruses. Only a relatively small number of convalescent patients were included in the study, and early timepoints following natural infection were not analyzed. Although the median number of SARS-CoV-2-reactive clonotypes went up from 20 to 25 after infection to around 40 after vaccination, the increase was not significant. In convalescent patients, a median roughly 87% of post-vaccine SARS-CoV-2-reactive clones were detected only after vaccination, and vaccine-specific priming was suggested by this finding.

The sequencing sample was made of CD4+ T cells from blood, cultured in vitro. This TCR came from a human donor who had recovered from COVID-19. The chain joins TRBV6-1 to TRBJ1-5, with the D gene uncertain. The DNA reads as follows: TGTGCCAGCCTGGGCCATAGCAATCAGCCCCAGCATTTT. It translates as CASLGHSNQPQHF.